These 30 T cell receptor beta chains were all obtained from the same sample, sequenced in a study of early T cells in non-severe SARS-CoV-2 infection. One entry per CDR3 protein results from TCRdb running MiXCR on the 5' RACE reads. This table holds fewer than 70,000 distinct CDR3 sequences, around an eighth found once. The sequencing sample was made of whole blood. These receptors were collected from an adult who was a healthcare worker with PCR-confirmed SARS-CoV-2 infection or an uninfected control (not recorded which).

This chain links TRBV10-1 with TRBJ1-1, with 7 bases aligning to TRBD1. Germline CDR1 reads WNHNN; CDR2 reads SYGVQD (reference sequence). Unmatched junction bases numbered 8, after V lost 5 bases and J lost 2 bases. This CDR3 comprises 15 residues. The CDR3 DNA follows: TGCGCCAGCAGTTCCACCGGGACAGTAAACACTGAAGCTTTCTTT. Translation gives CASSSTGTVNTEAFF.

The J gene is TRBJ2-5, the V gene TRBV14; 7 bases are shared with TRBD2. This CDR3 has 17 residues. Trimming at V came to 4 bases and at J to 1 base, leaving 12 bases not matched to a gene. Germline lookup yields CDR1 SGHDN and CDR2 FVKESK. This CDR3 reads CASSPRRRREAQETQYF. The CDR3 DNA reads as TGTGCCAGCAGCCCGCGGAGACGCCGGGAGGCCCAAGAGACCCAGTACTTC.

This clonotype has ten or more counts. This chain connects TRBV27 to TRBJ1-2; tentatively, D is TRBD1 (6 bases). Germline values: CDR1 MNHEY, CDR2 SMNVEV (reference sequence). V shed 5 bases and J shed 4 bases, with 23 bases lying between them. This CDR3 comprises 17 residues. In nucleotides, the CDR3 is TGTGCCAGCAGTGGGGCTGGGGGGCAGGGAAGAGGCTATGGCTACACCTTC. It is translated as CASSGAGGQGRGYGYTF.

This clonotype was found a few times. The chain carries TRBV19 and TRBJ1-2; possible D gene TRBD1, 5 bases. Germline CDR1 is LNHDA and CDR2 is SQIVND (reference sequence). The length of the CDR3 is 15 residues. V lost 3 bases and J 8 bases, leaving 19 bases between the germline ends. The CDR3 DNA reads TGTGCCAGTAGTATCGCTGGCAGCGGGACGGGAGGCTACACCTTC. Translated, it gives CASSIAGSGTGGYTF. Full variable domain (remainder filled in from reference TRBV19 and TRBJ1-2): DGGITQSPKYLFRKEGQNVTLSCEQNLNHDAMYWYRQDPGQGLRLIYYSQIVNDFQKGDIAEGYSVSREKKESFPLTVTSAQKNPTAFYLCASSIAGSGTGGYTFGSGTRLTVV.

The V and J genes are TRBV24-1 and TRBJ2-7; 8 bases align to TRBD2. From germline, CDR1 is KGHDR and CDR2 SFDVKD. V lost 0 bases and J lost 3; bases outside the gene matches: 6. This CDR3 region has 16 residues. CDR3 residues: CATSDLVFAGGYEQYF. The CDR3 DNA reads TGTGCCACCAGTGATTTGGTCTTTGCGGGAGGCTACGAGCAGTACTTC.

The chain combines TRBV4-2 with TRBJ2-7; D gene uncertain. Per the germline V gene, CDR1 is LGHNA and CDR2 is YNFKEQ. The CDR3 runs 13 residues. V shed 2 bases and J shed 6 bases, with 11 bases lying between them. The DNA for the CDR3 is TGTGCCAGCAGCCAAATAGCTGGTACCGAGCAGTACTTC. This translates into CASSQIAGTEQYF.

The table lists this clonotype with many counts. This chain connects TRBV7-2 to TRBJ2-2; 9 nucleotides match TRBD2. The germline CDR1 and CDR2 sequences are SGHTA and FQGNSA. The CDR3 covers 17 residues. Losses at the gene ends were 1 base for V and 2 bases for J; bases not matched to a gene: 5. CDR3 DNA: TGTGCCAGCAGCTTAGATCTAGCGGGGATAAACACCGGGGAGCTGTTTTTT. Protein: CASSLDLAGINTGELFF.

This clonotype appeared a few times. The gene calls are TRBV29-1 and TRBJ1-2; no reliable D call. Trimming pared 7 bases from V and 2 bases from J, leaving 11 bases between. The CDR3 extends over 12 amino acids. Per germline, CDR1 SQVTM and CDR2 ANQGSEA. The CDR3 here is CSAETLNYGYTF. The DNA for the CDR3 is TGCAGCGCTGAGACTCTGAACTATGGCTACACCTTC.

The chain combines TRBV2 with TRBJ1-5; 7 bases map to TRBD1. CDR3 size: 15 residues. The germline V gene has CDR1 SNHLY and CDR2 FYNNEI. The trim removed 10 bases at V and 1 base at J, leaving 10 bases unmatched. The CDR3 DNA reads as TGTGCCAACGGGGGGCGACAGGGAAGCAATCAGCCCCAGCATTTT. Amino acid sequence: CANGGRQGSNQPQHF.

The table lists this clonotype with many counts. The gene calls are TRBV19 and TRBJ2-7; 16 bases map to TRBD2. Germline loops: CDR1 LNHDA, CDR2 SQIVND (reference sequence). The J segment lost 1 base and the V segment lost 10 bases, leaving 4 bases of the junction unmatched. This CDR3 spans 15 amino acids. The CDR3 spells CATGLAGGPSYEQYF. DNA for the CDR3: TGTGCCACGGGACTAGCGGGAGGGCCTTCCTACGAGCAGTACTTC.

The sample holds many counts of this clonotype. The V call is TRBV27, the J call TRBJ2-4; TRBD1 agrees at 11 bases. The junction had 4 bases not matched to a gene; V was cut back by 4 bases and J by 5 bases. In germline, CDR1 is MNHEY, CDR2 SMNVEV (reference sequence). The CDR3 length is 15 residues. The CDR3 reads CASSSGTGGQNIQYF. As DNA, the CDR3 is TGTGCCAGCAGTTCCGGGACAGGGGGTCAAAACATTCAGTACTTC.

The chain is built from TRBV7-9 and TRBJ1-5; D ambiguous. The CDR3 is made up of 12 amino acids. Trimming took off 1 base at V and 6 bases at J, with 4 bases between the two ends. Per the germline V gene, CDR1 is SEHNR and CDR2 is FQNEAQ (reference sequence). In nucleotides, the CDR3 is TGTGCCAGCAGCTTAGGGACTCAGCCCCAGCATTTT. Translating it yields CASSLGTQPQHF. The full variable domain, in which reference TRBV7-9 and TRBJ1-5 provide the parts outside the CDR3, is DTGVSQNPRHKITKRGQNVTFRCDPISEHNRLYWYRQTLGQGPEFLTYFQNEAQLEKSRLLSDRFSAERPKGSFSTLEIQRTEQGDSAMYLCASSLGTQPQHFGDGTRLSIL.

This clonotype was seen more than once but under ten times. This chain uses TRBV29-1 with TRBJ2-5, with D perhaps matching TRBD1 or TRBD2 (6 bases each). V lost 7 bases, J lost 3 bases, and 12 bases lay in between. Per the germline V gene, CDR1 is SQVTM and CDR2 is ANQGSEA. The CDR3 sequence is 12 residues long. CDR3 DNA: TGCAGCGCCGAGGGGGGAGAAGAGACCCAGTACTTC. Its translation: CSAEGGEETQYF.

A remark on this clonotype: An end of the junction differs from the germline gene, which may be a read error. The J gene is TRBJ1-4, the V gene TRBV6-5, with D perhaps TRBD1 (5 bases). Germline loops: CDR1 MNHEY, CDR2 SVGAGI. This CDR3 contains 15 residues. The DNA of the CDR3 is TGTGCCAGCAGCTACTCGAGGGGAACTAATGAAAAACTGTTTTTT. Its translation: CASSYSRGTNEKLFF.

Details on this clonotype: This may be a read error, as it is one base from a much larger clone. The chain couples TRBV11-2 to TRBJ1-4, with D unresolved. CDR3 length: 17 residues. Germline CDR1 SGHAT, CDR2 FQNNGV. CDR3 nucleotides: TGTGCCAGCAGCCCGGCCCCTGGACGCCACCTTAATGGAAAACTGTTTTTT. Amino acids: CASSPAPGRHLNGKLFF.

The V and J genes are TRBV6-5 and TRBJ1-1, with D possibly TRBD1 on 5 matching bases. CDR1 and CDR2 (germline): MNHEY, SVGAGI. V was shortened by 1 base and J by 0 bases, with 9 bases between the two germline ends. This CDR3 has 15 amino acids. In DNA form, the CDR3 reads TGTGCCAGCAGTTACTTTGGGGCTATGAACACTGAAGCTTTCTTT. It is translated as CASSYFGAMNTEAFF.

This clonotype was counted ten times or more. The chain links TRBV7-8 to TRBJ1-2, with D possibly being TRBD1 (6 bases). The CDR3 sequence is 12 residues long. V was trimmed by 8 bases and J by 4 bases, leaving 11 bases between them. Germline V lookup: CDR1 SGHVS, CDR2 FQNEAQ. The CDR3 loop is CASYRDAYGYTF. In DNA form, the CDR3 reads TGTGCCAGCTACAGGGACGCCTATGGCTACACCTTC.

This clonotype occurred a few times. J is TRBJ1-5 and V is TRBV21-1. TRBV21-1 is classified as a pseudogene. CDR3 length equals 15 residues. The CDR3 sequence is CASSKGLGSNQPQHF. In DNA, the CDR3 is TGTGCCAGCAGCAAAGGACTGGGGAGCAATCAGCCCCAGCATTTT.

This clonotype appeared many times. CDR3: CATADDRRQSSTDTQYF. The CDR3 DNA reads TGTGCCACCGCTGATGACAGGAGACAATCTAGCACAGATACGCAGTATTTT. This chain connects TRBV19 to TRBJ2-3; TRBD1 might be the D (6 bases). V shed 10 bases and J shed 0 bases, with 23 bases lying between them. Looked up from germline, CDR1 is LNHDA and CDR2 is SQIVND (reference sequence). The length of the CDR3 is 17 residues.

This clonotype was recorded at least ten times. This chain joins TRBV20-1 and TRBJ2-1, with 9 bases that match TRBD2. Germline assignment: CDR1 DFQATT and CDR2 SNEGSKA (reference sequence). The CDR3 runs 14 residues. The V gene end was trimmed by 2 bases and the J gene end by 5 bases; junction bases not matched to a gene: 4. The CDR3 bases are TGCAGTGCTAGACTAGCGGGGAGCGACAATGAGCAGTTCTTC. The encoded protein is CSARLAGSDNEQFF.

This clonotype was seen more than once but under ten times. This rearrangement joins TRBV20-1 to TRBJ1-6; weak D call: TRBD1 (6 bases). The V end was cut by 6 bases, the J end by 6 bases, with 12 bases between. The CDR3 runs 13 residues. CDR1 and CDR2 (germline): DFQATT, SNEGSKA (reference sequence). The chain's CDR3 is CSARPGANSPLHF. The CDR3 region has the DNA TGCAGTGCCAGACCAGGGGCTAATTCACCCCTCCACTTT.

In its sample, this clonotype was seen many times. This chain joins TRBV3-1 and TRBJ1-6; tentatively, D is TRBD1 (5 bases). The CDR3 is made up of 16 amino acids. Trimming shortened V by 1 base and J by 7 bases, and 14 bases separated the two germline ends. The germline CDR1 and CDR2 sequences are LGHDT and YNNKEL (reference sequence). CDR3 residues: CASSQASAGRNSPLHF. CDR3 DNA: TGTGCCAGCAGCCAAGCGTCGGCAGGGCGGAATTCACCCCTCCACTTT.

For the CDR3, the DNA is TGTGCCAGCAGCCCGAGCGGGTCCAGCTCCTACGAGCAGTACTTC. Amino acids: CASSPSGSSSYEQYF. The chain is built from TRBV12-3 or TRBV12-4 and TRBJ2-7, with a possible D match to TRBD2 (6 bases). The CDR3 covers 15 residues. Trimming took off 6 bases at V and 0 bases at J, with 15 bases between the two ends.

This clonotype was detected many times. The chain combines TRBV5-1 with TRBJ1-1; D not certain. With 0 bases removed from V and 0 bases from J, the gap between germline ends came to 12 bases. In germline, CDR1 is SGHRS, CDR2 YFSETQ. The CDR3 spans 16 residues. In nucleotides, the CDR3 is TGCGCCAGCAGCTTGGACGGAAGGCCCATGAACACTGAAGCTTTCTTT. This encodes CASSLDGRPMNTEAFF.

This clonotype showed up many times. The chain joins TRBV29-1 to TRBJ2-1; 7 nucleotides agree with TRBD2. This CDR3 has 14 residues. Unmatched junction bases numbered 3, after V lost 0 bases and J lost 4 bases. Germline V gene sequence: CDR1 SQVTM, CDR2 ANQGSEA. The CDR3 region has the DNA TGCAGCGTTGAAGATCGGGGACTATACAATGAGCAGTTCTTC. Translated, it gives CSVEDRGLYNEQFF.

This clonotype was observed a single time. The chain carries TRBV29-1 and TRBJ2-1; D may be TRBD2 (6 bases). The CDR3 sequence is 10 residues long. V was trimmed by 4 bases and J by 8 bases, leaving 6 bases between them. Looked up from germline, CDR1 is SQVTM and CDR2 is ANQGSEA. The CDR3 nucleotides read TGCAGCGTTGGGGGGGATGAGCAGTTCTTC. Translation gives CSVGGDEQFF.

This clonotype was detected many times. This rearrangement joins TRBV7-8 to TRBJ1-1, with D uncertain. With 5 bases removed from V and 8 bases from J, the gap between germline ends came to 9 bases. The CDR3 is 11 amino acids. Per germline, CDR1 SGHVS and CDR2 FQNEAQ. CDR3 DNA sequence: TGTGCCAGCAGCATGGACGGAGAAGCTTTCTTT. Protein sequence: CASSMDGEAFF.

Ten or more counts support this clonotype. This chain uses TRBV30 with TRBJ2-7; D is unclear. The CDR3 contains 13 residues. Germline V lookup: CDR1 GTSNPN, CDR2 SVGIG (reference sequence). The V and J ends lost 5 bases and 2 bases respectively, with 13 bases between them. CDR3 sequence: CAWGSRTPYEQYF. CDR3 bases: TGTGCCTGGGGATCCAGAACCCCCTACGAGCAGTACTTC.

Many counts were recorded for this clonotype. V and J are TRBV29-1 and TRBJ1-1; D is unclear. The ends were cut back, 7 bases at V and 4 bases at J, with 7 bases in the middle. The CDR3 totals 10 residues. Germline V gene lookup returns CDR1 SQVTM and CDR2 ANQGSEA. Here the CDR3 reads CSGQTTEAFF. The CDR3 bases are TGCAGCGGGCAGACCACTGAAGCTTTCTTT.

There are a few counts of this clonotype. CDR3 nucleotides: TGTGCCAGCAGTTTAAGCGGAACCTCCTACAATGAGCAGTTCTTC. The encoded protein is CASSLSGTSYNEQFF. This chain joins TRBV12-3 or TRBV12-4 and TRBJ2-1; TRBD2 might be the D (5 bases). Trimming cost V 2 bases and J 0 bases, with 8 bases left between them. CDR3 size: 15 residues.